This record concerns one T cell receptor beta chain sequence. How the authors handled the data: Amplification with reference gene primers provided the estimates of nucleated cell counts. Produced via immunoSEQ multiplex PCR; TCRdb's table is partial and in-frame only. The V and J calls and clone size were taken over from that table, and D and trimming were inferred from the DNA. The table includes about 130,000 clones, about 86% detected once. This entry belongs to a study of blood T cell repertoires in COVID-19. About the research overall: The study drew acute and convalescent COVID-19 samples from the United States, Italy and Spain. In each case, the material was cDNA or gDNA derived from T cells, B-cell-depleted T cells, or PBMCs.

The source of this sequence is a woman aged 50 to 60 with acute or convalescent COVID-19. The sequenced material came from peripheral blood.

The CDR3 DNA reads as TGCAGCGCCCACCGGACAGGGAACGGCTACACCTTC. Amino acids: CSAHRTGNGYTF. The chain carries TRBV29-1 and TRBJ1-2, with TRBD1 matching 8 bases. CDR3 length equals 12 residues. CDR1 and CDR2 from the germline V gene are SQVTM and ANQGSEA. Trimming removed 7 bases from V and 8 bases from J; junction bases left unmatched: 9.